This T cell receptor (beta chain) was identified in a study of T cell repertoires in cytomegalovirus infection. Study-level background: Through public TCR beta signatures, both CMV infection and matching HLA type were indicated. Study-wide points: Dominant in the ex vivo response were TCR beta clonotypes restricted by HLA-C and specific for CMV.

This CDR3 contains 15 residues. Trimming stripped 4 bases from V and 2 bases from J, with 11 bases between. Germline-derived CDR1 and CDR2 are MGHRA and YSYEKL. TCRdb fed the reads into MiXCR, producing one record per CDR3 protein. The table records fewer than 1,000,000 distinct CDR3 sequences, less than 40% of them present only once. On this clonotype itself: Its target is unknown.

This material consisted of cultured CD8+ T cells from PBMCs, taken from culture after CMV antigen stimulation. V is TRBV4-1 and J is TRBJ1-4; no reliable D call. The receptor's source is a human donor in good health (CMV status not recorded). Some clones in this sample may be carry-over from other donors' samples. The CDR3 here is CASSLTPRTNEKLFF. As DNA, the CDR3 is TGCGCCAGCAGCCTTACCCCACGCACTAATGAAAAACTGTTTTTT.